This TCR beta chain was captured in a study of yellow fever vaccine responses in identical twins. Notes on the study in general: Vaccine-induced T cell responses in twins were reportedly observed to appear partly convergent, partly personalized.

After removal of 3 bases from V and 1 base from J, the junction contained 1 base not matched to a gene. CDR3 length: 13 amino acids. The germline V gene has CDR1 DFQATT and CDR2 SNEGSKA (reference sequence). TCRdb fed the RT-PCR reads into MiXCR, producing one record per CDR3 protein. Altogether more than 30,000 distinct CDR3 sequences are present, 45% to 65% being singletons, with the ten largest covering about 4.5%. A note on this clonotype: Antigen specificity is unknown.

This sequence joins TRBV20-1 and TRBJ2-5; the match to TRBD2 covers 8 bases. The source is a young woman who received the yellow fever vaccine. Material: T cells from blood (PBMCs), unsorted or a sorted subset (not recorded which), obtained before or after yellow fever vaccination (not recorded which). The CDR3 region is CSASTSGQETQYF. In DNA form, the CDR3 reads TGCAGTGCTAGCACTAGCGGCCAAGAGACCCAGTACTTC.